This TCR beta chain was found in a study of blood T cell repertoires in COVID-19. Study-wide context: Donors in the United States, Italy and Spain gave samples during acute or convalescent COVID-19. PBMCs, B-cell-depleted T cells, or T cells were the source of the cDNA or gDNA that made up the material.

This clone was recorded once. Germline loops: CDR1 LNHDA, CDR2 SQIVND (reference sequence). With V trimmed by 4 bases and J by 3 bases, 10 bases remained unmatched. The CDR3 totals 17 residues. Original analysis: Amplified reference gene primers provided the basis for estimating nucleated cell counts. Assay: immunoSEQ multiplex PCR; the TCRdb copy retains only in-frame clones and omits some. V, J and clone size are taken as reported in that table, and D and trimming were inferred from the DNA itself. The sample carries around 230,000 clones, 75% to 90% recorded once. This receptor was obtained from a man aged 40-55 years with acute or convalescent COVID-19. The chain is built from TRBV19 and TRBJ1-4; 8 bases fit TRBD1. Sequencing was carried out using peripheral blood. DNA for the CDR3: TGTGCCAGTAGTACCCTCGACAGGGGAGGGTCTAATGAAAAACTGTTTTTT. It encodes CASSTLDRGGSNEKLFF.